This TCR beta chain was retrieved from a study of shared T cell receptors in the human thymus. This CDR3 region has 16 residues. Between the trimmed V and J ends, which lost 2 bases and 5 bases, there was a span of 15 bases. In germline, CDR1 is MGHDK, CDR2 SYGVNS. Data came from immunoSEQ multiplex PCR; TCRdb stores just in-frame clones and leaves some out. The table has roughly 700,000 clones, approximately 90% seen once. A further study also used this sample, focusing on human thymus T cells. This second study says: Immunologically healthy infants in Finland undergoing congenital heart defect surgery were the donors. From resections taken during corrective heart surgery, the thymus tissue was obtained. Repertoires sampled from thymus and blood appeared biased in V and J gene usage. There were highly overlapping thymic repertoires among unrelated individuals, as related research reported.

V usage is TRBV25-1 and J usage is TRBJ1-4; D is unclear. The source is a boy under two years old with a congenital heart defect. The sample consisted of thymocytes. The CDR3 sequence: CASSEQVPSLNEKLFF. CDR3 coding DNA: TGTGCCAGCAGTGAACAGGTCCCTAGCCTCAATGAAAAACTGTTTTTT.